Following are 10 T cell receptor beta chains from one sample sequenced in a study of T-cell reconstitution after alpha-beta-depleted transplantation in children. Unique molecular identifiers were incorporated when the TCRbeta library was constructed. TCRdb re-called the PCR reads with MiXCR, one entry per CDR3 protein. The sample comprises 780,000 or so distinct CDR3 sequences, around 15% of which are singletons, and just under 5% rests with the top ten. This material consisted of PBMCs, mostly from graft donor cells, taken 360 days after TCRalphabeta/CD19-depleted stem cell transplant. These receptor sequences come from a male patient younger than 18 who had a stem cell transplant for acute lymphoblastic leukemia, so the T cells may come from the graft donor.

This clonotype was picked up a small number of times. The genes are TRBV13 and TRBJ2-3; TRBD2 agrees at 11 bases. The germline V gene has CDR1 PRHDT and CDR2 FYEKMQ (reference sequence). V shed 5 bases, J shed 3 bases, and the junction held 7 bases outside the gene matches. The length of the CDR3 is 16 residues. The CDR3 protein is CASSHQTSGSTDTQYF. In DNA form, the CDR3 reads TGTGCCAGCAGCCACCAAACTAGCGGGAGTACAGATACGCAGTATTTT.

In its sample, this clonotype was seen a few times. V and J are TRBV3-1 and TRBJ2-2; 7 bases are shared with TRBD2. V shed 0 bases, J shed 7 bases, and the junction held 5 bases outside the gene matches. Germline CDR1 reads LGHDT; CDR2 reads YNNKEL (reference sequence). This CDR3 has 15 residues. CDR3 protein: CASSQDGGVHGELFF. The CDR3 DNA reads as TGTGCCAGCAGCCAAGATGGGGGGGTTCACGGGGAGCTGTTTTTT. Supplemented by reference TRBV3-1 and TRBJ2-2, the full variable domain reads DTAVSQTPKYLVTQMGNDKSIKCEQNLGHDTMYWYKQDSKKFLKIMFSYNNKELIINETVPNRFSPKSPDKAHLNLHINSLELGDSAVYFCASSQDGGVHGELFFGEGSRLTVL.

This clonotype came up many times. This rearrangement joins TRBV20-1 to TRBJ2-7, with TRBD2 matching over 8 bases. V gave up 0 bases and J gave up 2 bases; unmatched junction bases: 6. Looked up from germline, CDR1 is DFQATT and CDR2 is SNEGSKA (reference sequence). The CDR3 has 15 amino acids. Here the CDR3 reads CSARDRAGGAYEQYF. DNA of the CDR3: TGCAGTGCTAGAGATCGGGCGGGAGGAGCCTACGAGCAGTACTTC.

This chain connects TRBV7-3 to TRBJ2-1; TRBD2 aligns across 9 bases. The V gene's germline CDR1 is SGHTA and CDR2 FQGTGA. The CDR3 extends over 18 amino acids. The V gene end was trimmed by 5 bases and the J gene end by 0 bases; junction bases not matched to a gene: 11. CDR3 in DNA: TGTGCCAGCAGCCCCAGCCGACTAGCGGTTAGCTCCTACAATGAGCAGTTCTTC. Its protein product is CASSPSRLAVSSYNEQFF.

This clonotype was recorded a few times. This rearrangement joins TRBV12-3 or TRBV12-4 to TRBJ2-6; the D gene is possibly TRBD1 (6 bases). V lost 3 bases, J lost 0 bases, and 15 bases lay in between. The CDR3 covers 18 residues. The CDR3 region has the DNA TGTGCCAGCAGTTTCACAGGGCTCATAAGCTCTGGGGCCAACGTCCTGACTTTC. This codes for CASSFTGLISSGANVLTF.

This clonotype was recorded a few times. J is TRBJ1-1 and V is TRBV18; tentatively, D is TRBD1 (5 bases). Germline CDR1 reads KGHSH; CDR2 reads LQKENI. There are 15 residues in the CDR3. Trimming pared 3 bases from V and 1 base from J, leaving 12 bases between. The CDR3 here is CASSPPGLRNTEAFF. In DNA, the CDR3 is TGTGCCAGCTCACCCCCGGGACTCAGGAACACTGAAGCTTTCTTT.

This CDR3 reads CASSGPFTGTDTQYF. The CDR3 coding sequence is TGTGCCAGCAGTGGACCTTTCACAGGCACAGATACGCAGTATTTT. This chain connects TRBV11-3 to TRBJ2-3; D gene ambiguous. CDR3 size: 15 residues. Trimming shortened V by 6 bases and J by 1 base, and 14 bases separated the two germline ends. Germline V gene lookup returns CDR1 SGHNT and CDR2 YENEEA.

CDR3 amino acids: CASSAGGLYEQYF. The CDR3 coding sequence is TGTGCCAGCAGCGCCGGGGGGCTCTACGAGCAGTACTTC. This chain links TRBV4-2 with TRBJ2-7; D is possibly TRBD2 (7 bases). V lost 5 bases to trimming and J lost 3 bases, with 11 bases between them. CDR3 length: 13 residues. Germline assignment: CDR1 LGHNA and CDR2 YNFKEQ.

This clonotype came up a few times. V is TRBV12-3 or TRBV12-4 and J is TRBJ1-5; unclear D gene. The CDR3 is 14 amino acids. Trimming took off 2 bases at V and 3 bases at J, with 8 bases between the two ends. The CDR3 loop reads CASSLPGNNQPQHF. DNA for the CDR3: TGTGCCAGCAGTTTACCAGGAAACAATCAGCCCCAGCATTTT.

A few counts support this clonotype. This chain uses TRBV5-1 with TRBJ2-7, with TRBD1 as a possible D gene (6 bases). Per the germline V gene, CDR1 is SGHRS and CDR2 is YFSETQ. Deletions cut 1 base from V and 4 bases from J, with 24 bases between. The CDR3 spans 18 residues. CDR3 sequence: CASSLYPAPGQGRYEQYF. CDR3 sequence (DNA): TGCGCCAGCAGCTTGTACCCGGCCCCGGGTCAGGGGCGTTACGAGCAGTACTTC.